These T cell receptor beta chains were read from a single sample in a study of CD8 T cells in Susac syndrome. From the immunoSEQ multiplex PCR reads, TCRdb called clonotypes with MiXCR, one entry per CDR3 protein. The repertoire has 150,000 to 200,000 distinct CDR3 sequences, roughly nine tenths of them found once; the top ten carry about 0.1%. Sequencing used CD4+ T cells from PBMCs. The origin of the receptors is a human donor with Susac syndrome. The CDR3 runs from the conserved cysteine through the conserved F or W. Each record gives: D gene, J gene, V gene, CDR3 protein, CDR3 DNA. A D gene is named only where the DNA matches it firmly.

D gene: -; J gene: TRBJ2-7; V gene: TRBV7-9; CDR3 protein: CASSLSGGQRDEQYF; CDR3 DNA: TGTGCCAGCAGCCTCAGCGGGGGACAGCGGGACGAGCAGTACTTC
D gene: TRBD1; J gene: TRBJ2-2; V gene: TRBV12-3/TRBV12-4; CDR3 protein: CASTLGDRDTGELFF; CDR3 DNA: TGTGCCAGCACCCTGGGGGACAGGGACACCGGGGAGCTGTTTTTT
D gene: TRBD1; J gene: TRBJ1-1; V gene: TRBV2; CDR3 protein: CASTFTSGGRTEAFF; CDR3 DNA: TGTGCCAGCACCTTCACCTCAGGGGGCCGAACTGAAGCTTTCTTT
D gene: -; J gene: TRBJ2-5; V gene: TRBV3-1; CDR3 protein: CASLSGFQETQYF; CDR3 DNA: TGTGCCAGTTTGTCGGGATTTCAAGAGACCCAGTACTTC
D gene: TRBD1; J gene: TRBJ2-5; V gene: TRBV6-5; CDR3 protein: CASSARGTYQETQYF; CDR3 DNA: TGTGCCAGCAGTGCCAGGGGGACATATCAAGAGACCCAGTACTTC
D gene: TRBD2; J gene: TRBJ2-3; V gene: TRBV20-1; CDR3 protein: CSAVPGLAATDTQYF; CDR3 DNA: TGCAGTGCCGTACCGGGACTAGCGGCTACAGATACGCAGTATTTT
D gene: TRBD1; J gene: TRBJ1-5; V gene: TRBV12-3/TRBV12-4; CDR3 protein: CASGNTGVNQPQHF; CDR3 DNA: TGTGCCAGCGGAAATACAGGGGTGAATCAGCCCCAGCATTTT
D gene: -; J gene: TRBJ2-7; V gene: TRBV2; CDR3 protein: CASNDEGTYEQYF; CDR3 DNA: TGTGCCAGCAACGATGAGGGTACCTACGAGCAGTACTTC
D gene: TRBD2; J gene: TRBJ2-2; V gene: TRBV3-1; CDR3 protein: CASSQLAGGLVTGELFF; CDR3 DNA: TGTGCCAGCAGCCAACTAGCGGGGGGGCTTGTCACCGGGGAGCTGTTTTTT
D gene: -; J gene: TRBJ2-7; V gene: TRBV6-1; CDR3 protein: CASSEWMAGRLYF; CDR3 DNA: TGTGCCAGCAGTGAATGGATGGCGGGAAGGCTGTACTTC
D gene: TRBD2; J gene: TRBJ2-4; V gene: TRBV20-1; CDR3 protein: CSARDELADIQYF; CDR3 DNA: TGCAGTGCTAGAGATGAACTAGCGGATATTCAGTACTTC
D gene: TRBD2; J gene: TRBJ2-4; V gene: TRBV4-2; CDR3 protein: CASSQVAQAGVIQYF; CDR3 DNA: TGTGCCAGCAGCCAAGTCGCGCAAGCGGGGGTCATTCAGTACTTC
D gene: -; J gene: TRBJ1-1; V gene: TRBV12-2; CDR3 protein: CASRLARPPGAFMNTEAFF; CDR3 DNA: TGTGCAAGTCGCTTAGCGCGGCCTCCAGGGGCATTTATGAACACTGAAGCTTTCTTT
D gene: TRBD1; J gene: TRBJ1-1; V gene: TRBV11-2; CDR3 protein: CASSTDRENTEAFF; CDR3 DNA: TGTGCCAGCAGTACGGACAGGGAAAACACTGAAGCTTTCTTT
D gene: TRBD1; J gene: TRBJ1-2; V gene: TRBV10-3; CDR3 protein: CAISGTGRVLGYGYTF; CDR3 DNA: TGTGCCATCAGTGGGACAGGGAGGGTTCTCGGGTATGGCTACACCTTC
D gene: -; J gene: TRBJ1-1; V gene: TRBV7-9; CDR3 protein: CASSNNAVSTEAFF; CDR3 DNA: TGTGCCAGCAGTAATAATGCGGTGTCCACTGAAGCTTTCTTT
D gene: -; J gene: TRBJ1-6; V gene: TRBV27; CDR3 protein: CASSLLAGWGDSPLHF; CDR3 DNA: TGTGCCAGCAGTTTACTGGCAGGATGGGGCGATTCACCCCTCCACTTT
D gene: TRBD2; J gene: TRBJ2-5; V gene: TRBV7-9; CDR3 protein: CASSLGTSGPETQYF; CDR3 DNA: TGTGCCAGCAGCTTGGGGACTAGCGGGCCTGAGACCCAGTACTTC